A selection of T cell receptor beta chains follows, all from one sample in a study of Ad26.COV2.S vaccination and SARS-CoV-2 variants. Some clones are missing from TCRdb's copy, which holds only in-frame ones; the method was immunoSEQ multiplex PCR. The table lists about 350,000 clones, about 88% of them singletons. The source was peripheral blood, collected in a trial of Ad26.COV2.S vaccine versus placebo. The receptors come from a person between 18 and 60 years old who received the Ad26.COV2.S COVID-19 vaccine or a placebo. The CDR3 runs from the conserved cysteine through the conserved F or W. The D gene is left open where the match is weak. Rows may omit the clone size; those that give it use once, few, many or a size class.

j_call v_call clone_size cdr3_length d_call cdr3_aa cdr3_nt
TRBJ1-5 TRBV18 . 12 . CASSPPNQPQHF TGTGCCAGCTCACCACCAAACCAGCCCCAGCATTTT
TRBJ2-1 TRBV5-4 once 17 . CASSLAWGYPSNNEQFF TGTGCCAGCAGCTTGGCCTGGGGATACCCCTCAAACAATGAGCAGTTCTTC
TRBJ2-7 TRBV9 . 14 TRBD1 CASSGGTGGYEQYF TGTGCCAGCAGCGGAGGGACAGGGGGCTACGAGCAGTACTTC
TRBJ1-5 TRBV3-1/TRBV3-2 few 14 . CASSQGRGNQPQHF TGTGCCAGCAGCCAGGGCCGGGGCAATCAGCCCCAGCATTTT
TRBJ1-3 TRBV6-5 . 12 . CASSTTGNTIYF TGTGCCAGCAGCACTACTGGAAACACCATATATTTT
TRBJ2-1 TRBV7-9 once 15 TRBD1 CASSFGQGGYNEQFF TGTGCCAGCAGCTTCGGACAGGGGGGCTACAATGAGCAGTTCTTC
TRBJ2-3 TRBV9 . 13 . CASSVTLTDTQYF TGTGCCAGCAGCGTTACGTTGACAGATACGCAGTATTTT
TRBJ2-3 TRBV4-2 . 14 . CASSQVTGEGTQYF TGTGCCAGCAGCCAAGTAACAGGGGAGGGTACGCAGTATTTT
TRBJ2-7 TRBV27 . 14 TRBD1 CASSLGQGVYEQYF TGTGCCAGCAGTTTGGGACAGGGGGTCTACGAGCAGTACTTC
TRBJ2-5 TRBV4-3 . 15 . CASSPSWGYQETQYF TGCGCCAGCAGCCCCAGTTGGGGCTACCAAGAGACCCAGTACTTC
TRBJ1-2 TRBV4-3 . 14 . CASSQGSPASGYTF TGCGCCAGCAGCCAAGGGTCACCGGCTAGTGGCTACACCTTC
TRBJ1-1 TRBV12-3/TRBV12-4 . 13 . CASSLMEGTEAFF TGTGCCAGCAGTTTAATGGAGGGGACTGAAGCTTTCTTT
TRBJ2-1 TRBV9 . 15 TRBD2 CASSLRATGGNEQFF TGTGCCAGCAGCCTCCGGGCCACCGGGGGGAATGAGCAGTTCTTC
TRBJ2-4 TRBV19 . 16 . CASSQGGVVAKNIQYF TGTGCCAGTAGTCAAGGGGGGGTAGTTGCCAAAAACATTCAGTACTTC
TRBJ2-7 TRBV7-9 . 14 TRBD1 CASSLNRGSYEQYF TGTGCCAGCAGCTTAAACAGGGGGTCCTACGAGCAGTACTTC
TRBJ1-1 TRBV5-4 . 16 . CASTPAPGKRDTEAFF TGTGCCAGCACCCCCGCCCCAGGGAAAAGAGACACTGAAGCTTTCTTT
TRBJ1-1 TRBV6-1 . 14 . CASSEEGGRTEAFF TGTGCCAGCAGTGAGGAGGGAGGGCGTACTGAAGCTTTCTTT
TRBJ2-2 TRBV9 . 15 TRBD2 CASSVGGSNTGELFF TGTGCCAGCAGCGTTGGCGGGAGCAACACCGGGGAGCTGTTTTTT
TRBJ1-4 TRBV7-9 . 16 . CASSLDGAGTNEKLFF TGTGCCAGCAGCTTAGATGGGGCCGGGACAAATGAAAAACTGTTTTTT
TRBJ2-4 TRBV4-2 once 20 . CASSPSLRGGLTLAKNIQYF TGTGCCAGCAGCCCGAGCCTCAGGGGGGGATTAACCTTAGCCAAAAACATTCAGTACTTC
TRBJ2-5 TRBV5-1 . 13 . CASLTTGSRTQYF TGCGCCAGCCTTACTACAGGGTCCCGGACCCAGTACTTC
TRBJ1-2 TRBV27 . 14 . CASSTSGTDFYYTF TGTGCCAGTTCGACTTCCGGGACGGACTTCTACTACACCTTC
TRBJ2-3 TRBV28 . 13 . CASSPTAVDTQYF TGTGCCAGCAGTCCGACAGCCGTTGATACGCAGTATTTT
TRBJ1-1 TRBV4-3 . 15 . CASSQDKKMNTEAFF TGCGCCAGCAGCCAAGATAAGAAAATGAACACTGAAGCTTTCTTT
TRBJ2-7 TRBV19 . 14 TRBD1 CASSIVQGAYEQYF TGTGCCAGTAGTATCGTACAGGGGGCCTACGAGCAGTACTTC
TRBJ1-2 TRBV3-1/TRBV3-2 . 17 TRBD1 CASSQVAGTGRFYGYTF TGTGCCAGCAGCCAAGTAGCGGGGACAGGCAGATTCTATGGCTACACCTTC
TRBJ1-5 TRBV7-8 once 15 . CASSSGGRGNQPQHF TGTGCCAGCAGCTCCGGGGGACGGGGCAATCAGCCCCAGCATTTT
TRBJ2-2 TRBV6-5 . 15 TRBD2 CASRTGTRYTGELFF TGTGCCAGCAGGACCGGGACTAGATACACCGGGGAGCTGTTTTTT
TRBJ1-1 TRBV5-6 . 15 . CASSWGPRGRTEAFF TGTGCCAGCAGCTGGGGACCCCGGGGACGGACTGAAGCTTTCTTT
TRBJ2-7 TRBV7-2 . 13 TRBD1 CASSVDRGYEQYF TGTGCCAGCAGCGTCGACAGGGGATACGAGCAGTACTTC
TRBJ2-5 TRBV29-1 . 16 TRBD1 CSVEDWDRGSWETQYF TGCAGCGTTGAAGATTGGGACAGGGGATCGTGGGAGACCCAGTACTTC
TRBJ2-2 TRBV11-2 once 15 . CASSPYRAHTGELFF TGTGCCAGCAGTCCCTACAGGGCGCACACCGGGGAGCTGTTTTTT
TRBJ2-6 TRBV9 . 15 . CASSVTGSGANVLTF TGTGCCAGCAGCGTGACCGGCTCTGGGGCCAACGTCCTGACTTTC
TRBJ2-2 TRBV15 . 15 . CATSRDRGMAGELFF TGTGCCACCAGCAGAGATCGGGGGATGGCCGGGGAGCTGTTTTTT
TRBJ2-1 TRBV7-9 . 13 . CASSRTRTNEQFF TGTGCCAGCAGCCGGACCAGAACCAATGAGCAGTTCTTC
TRBJ2-1 TRBV18 . 17 . CASSPFTGRGSYNEQFF TGTGCCAGCTCACCCTTTACAGGGAGGGGGTCCTACAATGAGCAGTTCTTC
TRBJ2-1 TRBV28 . 17 TRBD2 CASSSIRSAGAYNEQFF TGTGCCAGCAGTTCAATCCGATCAGCGGGAGCCTACAATGAGCAGTTCTTC
TRBJ1-1 TRBV19 . 12 . CASSGENTEAFF TGTGCCAGTAGTGGGGAGAACACTGAAGCTTTCTTT
TRBJ2-1 TRBV28 . 17 . CASSGNIGGISYNEQFF TGTGCCAGCAGTGGAAATATAGGGGGTATCTCCTACAATGAGCAGTTCTTC
TRBJ1-4 TRBV7-3 . 15 . CASSEMLPPNEKLFF TGTGCCAGCAGCGAGATGCTCCCCCCAAATGAAAAACTGTTTTTT
TRBJ2-5 TRBV7-9 . 14 . CASSLTQGVETQYF TGTGCCAGCAGCTTAACCCAGGGCGTGGAGACCCAGTACTTC
TRBJ1-5 TRBV2 . 15 TRBD1 CASRNGQGRRQPQHF TGTGCCAGCAGAAACGGACAGGGGAGGCGTCAGCCCCAGCATTTT
TRBJ1-2 TRBV12-3/TRBV12-4 . 13 . CASSQGRSYGYTF TGTGCCAGCAGCCAGGGTAGGAGCTATGGCTACACCTTC
TRBJ1-2 TRBV25-1 . 14 TRBD1 CASRKTGTADGYTF TGTGCCAGCAGAAAAACCGGGACAGCAGATGGCTACACCTTC
TRBJ2-3 TRBV11-2 . 16 TRBD1 CASSWTGGFGTDTQYF TGTGCCAGCAGTTGGACAGGGGGTTTTGGCACAGATACGCAGTATTTT
TRBJ1-4 TRBV5-1 . 15 . CASRGTGSSNEKLFF TGCGCCAGCAGGGGTACAGGGTCTTCTAATGAAAAACTGTTTTTT
TRBJ2-1 TRBV9 . 16 TRBD2 CASSLAPSGTYNEQFF TGTGCCAGCAGCCTAGCCCCGAGCGGGACCTACAATGAGCAGTTCTTC
TRBJ1-2 TRBV27 . 13 . CASRLKGIGGYTF TGTGCCAGCAGACTCAAGGGGATCGGTGGCTACACCTTC
TRBJ2-7 TRBV29-1 . 12 . CSVAGRSYEQYF TGCAGCGTTGCAGGACGGTCCTACGAGCAGTACTTC
TRBJ2-2 TRBV11-2 . 12 . CASSLLVGELFF TGTGCCAGCAGCTTACTAGTCGGGGAGCTGTTTTTT
TRBJ2-1 TRBV28 . 15 . CASSADLSSYNEQFF TGTGCCAGCAGCGCCGACCTAAGCTCCTACAATGAGCAGTTCTTC
TRBJ1-1 TRBV3-1/TRBV3-2 . 15 . CASSQDRGLNTEAFF TGTGCCAGCAGCCAAGATCGAGGCCTGAACACTGAAGCTTTCTTT
TRBJ1-1 TRBV27 . 13 . CASSLSWNTEAFF TGTGCCAGCAGTTTATCTTGGAACACTGAAGCTTTCTTT
TRBJ2-5 TRBV7-9 . 14 TRBD2 CASSPILAGGVTYF TGTGCCAGCAGCCCTATCTTGGCGGGGGGTGTTACGTACTTC
TRBJ1-1 TRBV2 few 14 . CASSAGVVWAEAFF TGTGCCAGCAGTGCGGGGGTGGTTTGGGCTGAAGCTTTCTTT